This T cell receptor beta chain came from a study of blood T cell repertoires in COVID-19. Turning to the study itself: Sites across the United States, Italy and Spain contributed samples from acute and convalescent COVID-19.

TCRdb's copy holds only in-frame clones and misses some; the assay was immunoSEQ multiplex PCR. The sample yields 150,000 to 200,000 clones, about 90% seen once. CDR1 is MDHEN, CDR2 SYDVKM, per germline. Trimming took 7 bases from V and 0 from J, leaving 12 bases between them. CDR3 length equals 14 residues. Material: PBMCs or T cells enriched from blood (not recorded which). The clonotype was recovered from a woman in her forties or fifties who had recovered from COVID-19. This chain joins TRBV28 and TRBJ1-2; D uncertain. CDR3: CASTRGISNYGYTF. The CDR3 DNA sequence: TGTGCCAGCACCCGGGGTATTTCTAACTATGGCTACACCTTC.